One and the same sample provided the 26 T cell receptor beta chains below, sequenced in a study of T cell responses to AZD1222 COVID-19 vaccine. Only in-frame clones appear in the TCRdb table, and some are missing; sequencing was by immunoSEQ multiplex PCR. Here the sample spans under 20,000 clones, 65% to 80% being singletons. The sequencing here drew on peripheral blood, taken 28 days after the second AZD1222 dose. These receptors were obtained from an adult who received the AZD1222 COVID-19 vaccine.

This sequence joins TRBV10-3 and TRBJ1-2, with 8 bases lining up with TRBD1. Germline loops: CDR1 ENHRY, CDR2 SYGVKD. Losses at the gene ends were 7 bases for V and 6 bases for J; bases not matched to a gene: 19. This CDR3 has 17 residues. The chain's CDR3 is CAITPEAMETGADGYTF. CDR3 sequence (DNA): TGTGCCATCACCCCTGAGGCGATGGAGACAGGGGCAGATGGCTACACCTTC.

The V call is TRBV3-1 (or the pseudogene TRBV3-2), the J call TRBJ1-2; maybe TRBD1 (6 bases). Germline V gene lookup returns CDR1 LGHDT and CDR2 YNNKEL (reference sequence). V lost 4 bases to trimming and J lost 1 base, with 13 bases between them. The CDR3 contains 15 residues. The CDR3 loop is CASSLRGGGNYGYTF. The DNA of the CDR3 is TGTGCCAGCAGCCTGAGGGGAGGGGGTAACTATGGCTACACCTTC.

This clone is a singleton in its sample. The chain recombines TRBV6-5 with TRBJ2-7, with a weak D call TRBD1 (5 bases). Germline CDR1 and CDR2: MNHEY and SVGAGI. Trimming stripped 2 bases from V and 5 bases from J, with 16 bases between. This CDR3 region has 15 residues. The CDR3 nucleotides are TGTGCCAGCAGTTACAGTCCGGACAACTTAGACGAGCAGTACTTC. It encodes CASSYSPDNLDEQYF.

The CDR3 bases are TGTGCCAGCAGCTTAAATGAGGGCAGGGAATATGGCTACACCTTC. It translates to CASSLNEGREYGYTF. The chain links TRBV7-2 to TRBJ1-2, with a tentative D call TRBD1 (5 bases). Deletions cut 2 bases from V and 5 bases from J, with 15 bases between. In germline, CDR1 is SGHTA, CDR2 FQGNSA. This CDR3 spans 15 amino acids.

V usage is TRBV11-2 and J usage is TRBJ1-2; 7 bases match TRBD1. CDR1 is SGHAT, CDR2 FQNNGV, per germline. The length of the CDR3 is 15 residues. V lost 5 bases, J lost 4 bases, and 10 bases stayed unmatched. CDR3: CASSTYNRGGYGYTF. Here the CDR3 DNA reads TGTGCCAGCAGCACATATAACAGGGGTGGCTATGGCTACACCTTC.

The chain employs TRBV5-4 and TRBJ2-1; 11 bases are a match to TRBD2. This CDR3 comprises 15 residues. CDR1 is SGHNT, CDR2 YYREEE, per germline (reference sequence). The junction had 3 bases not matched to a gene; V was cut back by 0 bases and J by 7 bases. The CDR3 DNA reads TGTGCCAGCAGCTTGGGACTAGCGGGGCGAAATGAGCAGTTCTTC. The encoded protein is CASSLGLAGRNEQFF.

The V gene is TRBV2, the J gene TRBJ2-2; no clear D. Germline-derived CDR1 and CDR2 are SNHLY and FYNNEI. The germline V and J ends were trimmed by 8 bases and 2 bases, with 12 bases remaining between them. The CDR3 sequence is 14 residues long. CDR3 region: CASCPPHNTGELFF. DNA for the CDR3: TGTGCCAGCTGCCCCCCACATAACACCGGGGAGCTGTTTTTT.

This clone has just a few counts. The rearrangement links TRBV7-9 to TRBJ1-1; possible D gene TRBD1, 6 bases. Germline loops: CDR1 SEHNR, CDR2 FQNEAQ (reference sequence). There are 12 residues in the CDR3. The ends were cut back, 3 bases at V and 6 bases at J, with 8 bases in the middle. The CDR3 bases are TGTGCCAGCAGCTTCGGGGGCGCTGAAGCTTTCTTT. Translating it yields CASSFGGAEAFF.

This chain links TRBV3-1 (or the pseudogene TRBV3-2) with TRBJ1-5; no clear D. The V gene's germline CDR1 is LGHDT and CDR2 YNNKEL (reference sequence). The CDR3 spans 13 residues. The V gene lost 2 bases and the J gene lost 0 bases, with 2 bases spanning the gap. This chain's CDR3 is CASSQYSNQPQHF. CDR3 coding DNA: TGTGCCAGCAGCCAATATAGCAATCAGCCCCAGCATTTT.

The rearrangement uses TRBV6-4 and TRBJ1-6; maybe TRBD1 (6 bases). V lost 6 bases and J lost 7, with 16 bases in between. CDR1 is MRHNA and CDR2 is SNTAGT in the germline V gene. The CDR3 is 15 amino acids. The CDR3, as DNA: TGTGCCAGCAGGAGGACAGACACATGGAATTCACCCCTCCACTTT. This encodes CASRRTDTWNSPLHF.

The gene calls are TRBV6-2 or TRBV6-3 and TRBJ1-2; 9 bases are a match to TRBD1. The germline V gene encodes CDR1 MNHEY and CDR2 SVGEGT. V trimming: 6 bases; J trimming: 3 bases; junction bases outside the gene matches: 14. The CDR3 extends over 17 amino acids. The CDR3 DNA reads TGTGCCAGCAGCCCCTGGGGACAGGGAACTATTTACTATGGCTACACCTTC. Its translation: CASSPWGQGTIYYGYTF.

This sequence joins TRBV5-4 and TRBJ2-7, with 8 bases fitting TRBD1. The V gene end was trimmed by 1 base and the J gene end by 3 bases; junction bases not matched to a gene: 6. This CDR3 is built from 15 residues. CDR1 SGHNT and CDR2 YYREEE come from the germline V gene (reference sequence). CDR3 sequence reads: CASSLLGTGNYEQYF. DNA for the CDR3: TGTGCCAGCAGCTTGCTCGGGACAGGAAACTACGAGCAGTACTTC.

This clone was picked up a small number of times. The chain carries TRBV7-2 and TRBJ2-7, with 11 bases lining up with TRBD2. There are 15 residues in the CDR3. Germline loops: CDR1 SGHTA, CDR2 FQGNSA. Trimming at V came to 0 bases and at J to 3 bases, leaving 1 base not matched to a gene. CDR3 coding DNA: TGTGCCAGCAGCTTAGCACTAGCGGGGGACTACGAGCAGTACTTC. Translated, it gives CASSLALAGDYEQYF.

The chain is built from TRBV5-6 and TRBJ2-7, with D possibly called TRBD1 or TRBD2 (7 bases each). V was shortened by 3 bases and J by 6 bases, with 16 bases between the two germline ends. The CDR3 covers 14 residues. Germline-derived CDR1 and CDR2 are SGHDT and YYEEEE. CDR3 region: CASSWGGGAPEQYF. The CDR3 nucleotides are TGTGCCAGCAGCTGGGGAGGGGGCGCCCCCGAGCAGTACTTC.

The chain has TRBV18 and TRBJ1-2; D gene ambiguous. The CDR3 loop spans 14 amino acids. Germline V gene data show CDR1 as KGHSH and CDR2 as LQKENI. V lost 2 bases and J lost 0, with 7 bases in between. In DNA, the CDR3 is TGTGCCAGCTCACCAACAGTCTCTAACTATGGCTACACCTTC. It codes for CASSPTVSNYGYTF. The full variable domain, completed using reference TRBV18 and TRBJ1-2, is NAGVMQNPRHLVRRRGQEARLRCSPMKGHSHVYWYRQLPEEGLKFMVYLQKENIIDESGMPKERFSAEFPKEGPSILRIQQVVRGDSAAYFCASSPTVSNYGYTFGSGTRLTVV.

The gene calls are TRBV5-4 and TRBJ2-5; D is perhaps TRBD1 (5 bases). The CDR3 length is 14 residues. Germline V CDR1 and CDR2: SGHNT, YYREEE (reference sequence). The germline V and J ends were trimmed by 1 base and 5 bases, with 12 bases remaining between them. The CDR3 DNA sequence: TGTGCCAGCAGCTTGATAGGGGCAGGGGAGACCCAGTACTTC. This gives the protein CASSLIGAGETQYF.

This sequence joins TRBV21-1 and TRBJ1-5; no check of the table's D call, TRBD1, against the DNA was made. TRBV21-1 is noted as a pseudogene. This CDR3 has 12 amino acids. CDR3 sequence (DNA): TGTGCCAGCAGCAAAGTTGGGGCAGCCCAGCATTTT. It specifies CASSKVGAAQHF.

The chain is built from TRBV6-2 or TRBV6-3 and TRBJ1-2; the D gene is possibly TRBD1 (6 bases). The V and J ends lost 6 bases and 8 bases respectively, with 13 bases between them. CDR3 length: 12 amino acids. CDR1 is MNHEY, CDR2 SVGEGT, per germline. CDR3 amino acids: CASSLQGDGYTF. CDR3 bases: TGTGCCAGCAGCCTACAGGGTGACGGCTACACCTTC.

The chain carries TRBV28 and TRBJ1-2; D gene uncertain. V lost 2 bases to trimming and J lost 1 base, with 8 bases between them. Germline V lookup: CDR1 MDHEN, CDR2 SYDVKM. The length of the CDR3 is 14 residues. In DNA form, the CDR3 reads TGTGCCAGCAGTTTACCGGGGAATAACTATGGCTACACCTTC. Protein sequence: CASSLPGNNYGYTF.

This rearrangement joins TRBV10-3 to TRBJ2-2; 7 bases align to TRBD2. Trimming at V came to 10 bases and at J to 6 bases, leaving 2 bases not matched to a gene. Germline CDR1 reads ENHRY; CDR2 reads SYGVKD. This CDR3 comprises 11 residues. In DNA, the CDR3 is TGTGCCACCACTAGCGCCGGGGAGCTGTTTTTT. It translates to CATTSAGELFF.

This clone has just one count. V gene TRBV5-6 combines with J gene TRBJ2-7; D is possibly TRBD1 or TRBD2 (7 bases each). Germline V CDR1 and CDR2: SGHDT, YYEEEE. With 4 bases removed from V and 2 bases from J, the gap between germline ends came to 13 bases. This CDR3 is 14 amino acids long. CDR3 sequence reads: CASSLPGGAYEQYF. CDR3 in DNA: TGTGCCAGCAGCCTTCCAGGGGGGGCCTACGAGCAGTACTTC.

The CDR3: CALRTGYTGELFF. In DNA, the CDR3 is TGTGCCTTGCGGACAGGGTACACCGGGGAGCTGTTTTTT. The chain employs TRBV24-1 and TRBJ2-2, with 8 bases identical to TRBD1. The CDR3 has 13 amino acids. Germline V gene data show CDR1 as KGHDR and CDR2 as SFDVKD. V dropped 12 bases and J dropped 3; count of bases not matched to a gene: 5.

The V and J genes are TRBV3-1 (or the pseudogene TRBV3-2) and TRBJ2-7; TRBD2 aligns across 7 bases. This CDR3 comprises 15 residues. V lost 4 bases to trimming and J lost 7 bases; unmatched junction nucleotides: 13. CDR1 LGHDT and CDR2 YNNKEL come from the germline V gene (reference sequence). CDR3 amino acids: CASSLGRTRDYEQYF. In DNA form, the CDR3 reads TGTGCCAGCAGCCTAGGAAGGACCCGGGACTATGAGCAGTACTTC.

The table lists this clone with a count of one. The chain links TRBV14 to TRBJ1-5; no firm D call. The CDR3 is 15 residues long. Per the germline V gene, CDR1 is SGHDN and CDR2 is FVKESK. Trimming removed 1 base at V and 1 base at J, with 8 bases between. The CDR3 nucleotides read TGTGCCAGCAGCCAAGTTTCGGGGAGCAATCAGCCCCAGCATTTT. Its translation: CASSQVSGSNQPQHF.

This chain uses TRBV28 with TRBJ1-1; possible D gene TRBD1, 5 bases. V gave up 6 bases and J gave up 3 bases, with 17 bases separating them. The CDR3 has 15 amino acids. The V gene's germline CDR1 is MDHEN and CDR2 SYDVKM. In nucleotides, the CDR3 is TGTGCCAGCAGAGCTGACAGCGGCCAATACACTGAAGCTTTCTTT. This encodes CASRADSGQYTEAFF.

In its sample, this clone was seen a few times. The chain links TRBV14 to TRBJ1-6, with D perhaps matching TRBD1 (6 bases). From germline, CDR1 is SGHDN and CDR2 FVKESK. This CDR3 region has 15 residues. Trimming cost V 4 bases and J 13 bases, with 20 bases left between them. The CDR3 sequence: CASSLLTGSFSPLHF. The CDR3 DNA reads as TGTGCCAGCAGCCTCCTGACAGGTTCCTTTTCGCCCCTCCACTTT.